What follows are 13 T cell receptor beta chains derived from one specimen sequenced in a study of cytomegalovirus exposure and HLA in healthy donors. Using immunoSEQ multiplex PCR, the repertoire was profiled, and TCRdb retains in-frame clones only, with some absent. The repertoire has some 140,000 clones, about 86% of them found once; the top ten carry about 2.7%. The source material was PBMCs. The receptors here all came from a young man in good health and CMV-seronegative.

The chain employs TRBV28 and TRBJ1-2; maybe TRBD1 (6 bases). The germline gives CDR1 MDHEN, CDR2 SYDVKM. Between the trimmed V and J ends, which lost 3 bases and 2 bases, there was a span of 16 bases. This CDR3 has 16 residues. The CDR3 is CASSFNWAGANYGYTF. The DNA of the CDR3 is TGTGCCAGCAGTTTTAATTGGGCAGGGGCGAACTATGGCTACACCTTC.

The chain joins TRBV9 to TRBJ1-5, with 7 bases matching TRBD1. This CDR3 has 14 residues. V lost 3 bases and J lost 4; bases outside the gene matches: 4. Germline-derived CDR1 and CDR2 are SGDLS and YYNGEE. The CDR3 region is CASSGQGGNQPQHF. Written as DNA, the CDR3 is TGTGCCAGCAGCGGACAGGGAGGAAATCAGCCCCAGCATTTT.

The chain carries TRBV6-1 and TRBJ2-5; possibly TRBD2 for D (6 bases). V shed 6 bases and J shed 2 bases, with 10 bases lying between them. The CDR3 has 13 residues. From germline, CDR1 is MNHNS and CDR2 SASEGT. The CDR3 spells CASRRGLQETQYF. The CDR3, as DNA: TGTGCCAGCAGGAGGGGACTTCAAGAGACCCAGTACTTC.

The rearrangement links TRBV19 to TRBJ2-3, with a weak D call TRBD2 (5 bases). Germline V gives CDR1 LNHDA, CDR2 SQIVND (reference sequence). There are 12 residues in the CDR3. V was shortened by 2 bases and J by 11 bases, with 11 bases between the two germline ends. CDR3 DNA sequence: TGTGCCAGTAGTATACAGGACTGGAAGCAGTATTTT. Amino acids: CASSIQDWKQYF. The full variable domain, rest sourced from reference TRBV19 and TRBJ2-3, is DGGITQSPKYLFRKEGQNVTLSCEQNLNHDAMYWYRQDPGQGLRLIYYSQIVNDFQKGDIAEGYSVSREKKESFPLTVTSAQKNPTAFYLCASSIQDWKQYFGPGTRLTVL.

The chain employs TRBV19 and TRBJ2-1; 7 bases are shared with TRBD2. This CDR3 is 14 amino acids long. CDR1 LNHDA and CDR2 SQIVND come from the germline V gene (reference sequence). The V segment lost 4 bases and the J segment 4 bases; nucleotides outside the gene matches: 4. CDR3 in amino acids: CASSSGGLYNEQFF. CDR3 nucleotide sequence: TGTGCCAGTAGTAGCGGGGGTCTTTACAATGAGCAGTTCTTC. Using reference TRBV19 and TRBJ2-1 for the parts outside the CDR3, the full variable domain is DGGITQSPKYLFRKEGQNVTLSCEQNLNHDAMYWYRQDPGQGLRLIYYSQIVNDFQKGDIAEGYSVSREKKESFPLTVTSAQKNPTAFYLCASSSGGLYNEQFFGPGTRLTVL.

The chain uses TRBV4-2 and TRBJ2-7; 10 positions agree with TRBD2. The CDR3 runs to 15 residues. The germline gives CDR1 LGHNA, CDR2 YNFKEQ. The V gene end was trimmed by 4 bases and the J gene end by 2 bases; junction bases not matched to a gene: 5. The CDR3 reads CASSPPSGGTYEQYF. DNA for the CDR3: TGTGCCAGCAGCCCCCCTAGCGGGGGCACCTACGAGCAGTACTTC.

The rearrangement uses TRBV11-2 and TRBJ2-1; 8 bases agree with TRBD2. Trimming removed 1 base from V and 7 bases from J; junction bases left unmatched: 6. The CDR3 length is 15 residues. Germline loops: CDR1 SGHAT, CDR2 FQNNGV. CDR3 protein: CASSLAGGPMNEQFF. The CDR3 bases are TGTGCCAGCAGCTTAGCGGGAGGGCCTATGAATGAGCAGTTCTTC. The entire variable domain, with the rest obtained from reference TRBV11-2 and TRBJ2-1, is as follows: EAGVAQSPRYKIIEKRQSVAFWCNPISGHATLYWYQQILGQGPKLLIQFQNNGVVDDSQLPKDRFSAERLKGVDSTLKIQPAKLEDSAVYLCASSLAGGPMNEQFFGPGTRLTVL.

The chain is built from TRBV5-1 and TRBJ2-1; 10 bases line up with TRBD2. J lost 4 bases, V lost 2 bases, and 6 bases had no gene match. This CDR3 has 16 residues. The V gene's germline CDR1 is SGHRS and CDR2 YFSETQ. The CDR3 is CASSFGASGGYNEQFF. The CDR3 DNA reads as TGCGCCAGCAGCTTTGGGGCTAGCGGGGGTTACAATGAGCAGTTCTTC. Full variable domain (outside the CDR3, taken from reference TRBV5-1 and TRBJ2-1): KAGVTQTPRYLIKTRGQQVTLSCSPISGHRSVSWYQQTPGQGLQFLFEYFSETQRNKGNFPGRFSGRQFSNSRSEMNVSTLELGDSALYLCASSFGASGGYNEQFFGPGTRLTVL.

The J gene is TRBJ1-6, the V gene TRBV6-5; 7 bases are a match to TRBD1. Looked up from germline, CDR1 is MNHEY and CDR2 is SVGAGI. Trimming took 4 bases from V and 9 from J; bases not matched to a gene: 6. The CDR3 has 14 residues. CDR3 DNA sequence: TGTGCCAGCAGTTCCGGGACAGCTACTTCACCCCTCCACTTT. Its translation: CASSSGTATSPLHF.

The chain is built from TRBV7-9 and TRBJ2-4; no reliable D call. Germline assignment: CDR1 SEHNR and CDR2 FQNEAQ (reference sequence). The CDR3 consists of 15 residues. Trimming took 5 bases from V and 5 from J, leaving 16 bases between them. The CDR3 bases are TGTGCCAGCAGCCCTCAATCAAGACTTCAAAACATTCAGTACTTC. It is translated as CASSPQSRLQNIQYF.

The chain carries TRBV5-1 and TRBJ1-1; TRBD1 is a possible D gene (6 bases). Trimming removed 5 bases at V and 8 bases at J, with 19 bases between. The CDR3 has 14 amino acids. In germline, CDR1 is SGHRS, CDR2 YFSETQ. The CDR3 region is CASRQPGQTLEAFF. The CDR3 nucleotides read TGCGCCAGCAGACAGCCAGGACAGACCTTGGAAGCTTTCTTT.

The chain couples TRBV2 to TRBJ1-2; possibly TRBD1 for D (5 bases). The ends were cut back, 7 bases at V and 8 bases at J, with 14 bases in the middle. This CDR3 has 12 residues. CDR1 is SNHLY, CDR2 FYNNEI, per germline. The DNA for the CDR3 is TGTGCCAGCATTAGGGGAACCCGGGGCTACACCTTC. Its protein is CASIRGTRGYTF.

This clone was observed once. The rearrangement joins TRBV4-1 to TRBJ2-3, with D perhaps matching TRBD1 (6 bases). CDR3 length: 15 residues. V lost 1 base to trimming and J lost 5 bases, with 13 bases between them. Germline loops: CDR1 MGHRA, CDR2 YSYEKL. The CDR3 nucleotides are TGCGCCAGCAGCCAAGGGTTTAAAGGGGGAGATACGCAGTATTTT. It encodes CASSQGFKGGDTQYF.